Ten or more counts support the clone carrying this TCR beta chain. As yet, its antigen is unknown. This sample was included in a study of identical twins. Overall study results and limits: Zero-insertion analyses could be partly confounded by invariant MAIT and iNKT cells. The abundant beta clonotypes from cord blood had fewer insertions, and memory repertoires had none of this.

A universal primer binding site was introduced by template switching. The final cDNA contained unique molecular identifiers. TCRdb fed the 5' RACE reads into MiXCR, producing one record per CDR3 protein. The top ten hold 5.5% to 9% of the sample, which has under 350,000 distinct CDR3 sequences, roughly 8.6% seen once. Germline loops: CDR1 SQVTM, CDR2 ANQGSEA. Trimming pared 1 base from V and 4 bases from J, leaving 5 bases between. This CDR3 has 12 amino acids. This sample was shared with a second study, whose subject was yellow fever vaccine responses in identical twins. That study reports: The authors reported partly convergent, partly personalized vaccine responses in identical twins.

The chain employs TRBV29-1 and TRBJ1-3; D uncertain. The receptor was isolated from a woman under 30 in good health. Sample: CD8+ T cells sorted from blood. In nucleotides, the CDR3 is TGCAGCGTTGAAGGGAGAGGAAACACCATATATTTT. Translation: CSVEGRGNTIYF.